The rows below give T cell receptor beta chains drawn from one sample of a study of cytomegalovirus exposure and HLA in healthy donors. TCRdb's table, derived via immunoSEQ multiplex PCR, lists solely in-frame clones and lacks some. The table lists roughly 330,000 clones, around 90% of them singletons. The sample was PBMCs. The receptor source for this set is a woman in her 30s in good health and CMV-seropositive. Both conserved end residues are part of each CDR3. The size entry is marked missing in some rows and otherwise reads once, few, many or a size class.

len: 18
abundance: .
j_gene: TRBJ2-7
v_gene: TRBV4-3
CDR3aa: CASSQELAGGPPDYEQYF

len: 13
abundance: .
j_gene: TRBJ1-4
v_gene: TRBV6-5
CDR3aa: CASRSRQVSGLFF

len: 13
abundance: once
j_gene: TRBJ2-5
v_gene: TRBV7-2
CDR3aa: CASSLTPGETQYF

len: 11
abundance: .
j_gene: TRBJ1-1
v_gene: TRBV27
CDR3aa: CASRWNTEAFF

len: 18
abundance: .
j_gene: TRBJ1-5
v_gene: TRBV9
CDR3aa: CASSIGTGAIVIYQPQHF

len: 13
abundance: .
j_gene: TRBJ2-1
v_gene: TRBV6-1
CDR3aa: CASSANRDRGQFF

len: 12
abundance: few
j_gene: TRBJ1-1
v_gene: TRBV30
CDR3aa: CAWTGGVTEAFF

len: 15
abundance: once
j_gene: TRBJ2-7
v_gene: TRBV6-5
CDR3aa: CASSTTGTDGYEQYF

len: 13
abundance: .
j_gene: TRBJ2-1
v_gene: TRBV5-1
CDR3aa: CASAQGTFNEQFF

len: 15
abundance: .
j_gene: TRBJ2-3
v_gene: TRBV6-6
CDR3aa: CASSYRGVGADTQYF

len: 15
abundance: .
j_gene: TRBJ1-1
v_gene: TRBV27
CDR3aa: CASSLRGSGNTEAFF

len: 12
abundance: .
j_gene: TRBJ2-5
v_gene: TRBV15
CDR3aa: CATSRVLETQYF

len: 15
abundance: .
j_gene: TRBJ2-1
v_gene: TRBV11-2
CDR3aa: CASSPGTSGGFEQFF

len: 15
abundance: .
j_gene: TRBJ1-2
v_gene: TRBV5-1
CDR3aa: CASSLRTAYAYGYTF

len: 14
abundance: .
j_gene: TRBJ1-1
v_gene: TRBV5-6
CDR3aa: CASSLGTVNTEAFF

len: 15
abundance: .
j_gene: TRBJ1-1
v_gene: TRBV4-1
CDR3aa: CASSQSGQVNTEAFF

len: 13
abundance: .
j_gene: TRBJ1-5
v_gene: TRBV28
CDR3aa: CASSPTLNQPQHF

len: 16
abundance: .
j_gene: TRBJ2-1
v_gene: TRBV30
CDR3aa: CAWSPPAWSSYNEQFF

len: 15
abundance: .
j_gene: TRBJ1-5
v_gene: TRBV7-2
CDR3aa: CASRGDGGSNQPQHF

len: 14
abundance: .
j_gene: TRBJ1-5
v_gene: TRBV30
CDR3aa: CAWSGGGSNQPQHF

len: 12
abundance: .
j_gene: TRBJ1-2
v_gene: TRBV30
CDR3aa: CAWSVRTSGYTF

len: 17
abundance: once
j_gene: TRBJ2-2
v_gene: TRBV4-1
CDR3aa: CASSQDSGRANTGELFF

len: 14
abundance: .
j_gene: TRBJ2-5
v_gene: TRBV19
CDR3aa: CASSIDASGETQYF

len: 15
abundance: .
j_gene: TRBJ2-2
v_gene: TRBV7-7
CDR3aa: CASSRGTGGSGELFF

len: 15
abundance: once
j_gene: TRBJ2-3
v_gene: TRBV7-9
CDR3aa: CASSLGQGRTDTQYF

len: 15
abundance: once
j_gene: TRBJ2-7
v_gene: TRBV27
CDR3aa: CASSPRQGPTYEQYF

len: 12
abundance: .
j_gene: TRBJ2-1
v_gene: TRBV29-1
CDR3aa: CSVDRGGNEQFF

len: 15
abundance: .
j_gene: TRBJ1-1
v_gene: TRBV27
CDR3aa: CASSTTGLMNTEAFF

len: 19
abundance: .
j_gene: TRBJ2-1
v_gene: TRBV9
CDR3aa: CASSDGGRSLGVRYNEQFF

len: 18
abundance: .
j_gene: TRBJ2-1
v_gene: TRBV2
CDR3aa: CASSEELAGGPGYNEQFF

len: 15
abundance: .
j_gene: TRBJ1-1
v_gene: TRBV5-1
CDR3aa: CASSLEVYGNTEAFF

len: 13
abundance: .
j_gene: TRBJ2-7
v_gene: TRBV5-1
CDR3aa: CASSISTGAEQYF

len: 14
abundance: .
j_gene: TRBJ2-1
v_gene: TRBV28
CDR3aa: CASSPPPGVNEQFF

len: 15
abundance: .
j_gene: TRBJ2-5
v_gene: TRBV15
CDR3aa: CATSRDRGNQETQYF

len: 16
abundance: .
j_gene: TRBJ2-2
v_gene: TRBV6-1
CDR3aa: CASSERSGGLAGELFF

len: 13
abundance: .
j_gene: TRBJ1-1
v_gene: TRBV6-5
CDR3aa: CASSRRDRSRAFF

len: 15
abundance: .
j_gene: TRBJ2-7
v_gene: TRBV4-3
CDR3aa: CASSQDFDPYYEQYF

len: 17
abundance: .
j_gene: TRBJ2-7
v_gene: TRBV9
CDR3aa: CASSPSTGGLTSYEQYF

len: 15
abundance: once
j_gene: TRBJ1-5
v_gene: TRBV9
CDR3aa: CASSVGSYSNQPQHF

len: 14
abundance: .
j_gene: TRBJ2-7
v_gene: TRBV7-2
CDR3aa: CASSLGDRGYEQYF

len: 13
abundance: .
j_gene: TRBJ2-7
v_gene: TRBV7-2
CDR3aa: CASSDRSSYEQYF

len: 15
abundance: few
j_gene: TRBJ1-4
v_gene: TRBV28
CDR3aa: CASSSGQGLNEKLFF

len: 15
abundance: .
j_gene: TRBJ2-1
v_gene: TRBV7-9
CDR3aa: CASSHAGRGYNEQFF

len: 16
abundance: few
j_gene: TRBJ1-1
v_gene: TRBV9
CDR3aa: CASSVAGAGMNTEAFF

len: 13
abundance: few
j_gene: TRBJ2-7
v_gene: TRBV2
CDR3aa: CASLWGGSYEQYF

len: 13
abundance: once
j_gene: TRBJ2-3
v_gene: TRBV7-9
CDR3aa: CASSPTPTDTQYF

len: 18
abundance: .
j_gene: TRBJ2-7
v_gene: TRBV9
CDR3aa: CASSAGTTGTESSYEQYF

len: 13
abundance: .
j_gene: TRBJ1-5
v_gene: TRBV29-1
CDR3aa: CSVLTGGNQPQHF

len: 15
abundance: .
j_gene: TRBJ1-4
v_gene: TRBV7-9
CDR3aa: CASSQLGARGEKLFF